This section outlines one T cell receptor beta chain sequence together with its context. Use of 60 Vbeta and 13 Jbeta primers characterized the PCR. TCRdb keeps only in-frame clones here, not all; method: immunoSEQ multiplex PCR. This repertoire shows 150,000 to 200,000 clones, under 80% found once; its top ten account for 2% to 2.5%. The data originate from a study of cytomegalovirus exposure and HLA in healthy donors. CDR1 and CDR2 from the germline V gene are SGHTA and FQGNSA. The germline V and J ends were trimmed by 8 bases and 6 bases, with 20 bases remaining between them. The CDR3 contains 14 residues.

The receptor was isolated from a female donor in good health and CMV-seronegative. This chain links TRBV7-2 with TRBJ2-7; tentative D call: TRBD2 (5 bases). Sequencing was done on a sample of PBMCs. The CDR3 loop reads CASVPRGSFGEQYF. In DNA, the CDR3 is TGTGCCAGCGTCCCCCGAGGGTCCTTTGGCGAGCAGTACTTC. The whole variable domain, remainder taken from reference TRBV7-2 and TRBJ2-7, is GAGVSQSPSNKVTEKGKDVELRCDPISGHTALYWYRQSLGQGLEFLIYFQGNSAPDKSGLPSDRFSAERTGGSVSTLTIQRTQQEDSAVYLCASVPRGSFGEQYFGPGTRLTVT.